Included here is one TCR beta chain sequence, with context. Its antigen remains unidentified. No per-base quality is available; no much larger clone lies one base away. Each collaborating institution followed its own protocols to collect whole blood in K2EDTA tubes. For TCRbeta analysis, collaborators shipped samples as frozen whole blood, isolated PBMCs, or DNA extracted from either of those sample types. This entry is derived from a study of blood T cell repertoires in COVID-19 (dated by TCRdb to the early 2020s). Describing the broader study: The collaborator samples originated in the United States, Italy and Spain and spanned the acute and convalescent phases of COVID-19. The prospective study material was composed of cDNA or gDNA derived from T cells, B-cell-depleted T cells, or PBMCs. The dataset comprised deeply sampled blood TCRbeta repertoires from subjects exposed to, actively infected with, or recovered from COVID-19. The repertoires were released in a freely available public database meant as a resource for research on the immune response to SARS-CoV-2. The samples were drawn from two sources: the first 160 participants of the ongoing ImmuneRACE study, and fewer than 1,500 subjects contributed by 6 global collaborators. Sample metadata almost always included a de-identified subject ID, COVID-19 status, age in years and sex. Where HLA class I and class II types were available, the types were taken from metadata supplied by the sample provider, not from assay-based typing.

The immunoSEQ Assay, a bias-controlled multiplex PCR, was used to amplify TCRbeta CDR3 regions from genomic DNA. The study's own analysis went as follows. Nucleated cell counts per sample were estimated from amplification of reference gene primers within the assay. Sequence reads were collapsed and filtered to measure the absolute abundance of every unique TCRbeta CDR3 rearrangement. For each sample, productive Simpson clonality was calculated as the square root of Simpson's diversity index across productive rearrangements. TCRdb provides this immuneACCESS table in a form limited to in-frame rearrangements. Some clones are lacking; in checked studies, under half of them reflect an unresolved V gene, and why the rest are absent is not known. The V and J calls and the clone size are those of that table, but D and trimming were determined from the DNA. Within this sample are tens of thousands of clones, with over 65% of them counted one time only. The leading ten clones occupy about 40% of the sample.

Broad study findings and their caveats: The quantity of clinical and demographic metadata differed by source and by participant and was supplied without curation.

The receptor was derived from a woman between 70 and 85 years old with acute or convalescent COVID-19. Sequencing input: peripheral blood.

The nucleotides are TGTGCCAGCAGCCAAGGGACATACGGTAACACTGAAGCTTTCTTT. Its product reads: CASSQGTYGNTEAFF. Rearrangement joined TRBV28 to TRBJ1-1; the D gene is perhaps TRBD1, from 6 matching bases. At the junction V is shortened by 6 bases and J by 2 bases, with 16 bases in between. There are 15 amino acids in the CDR3, from cysteine to phenylalanine inclusive. Here the CDR3 DNA is all that survives: 45 bases in frame from base 1. CDR1 and CDR2, per the germline V gene, are MDHEN and SYDVKM.